The sample holds one count of the clone carrying this TCR beta chain. The TCR beta repertoire was assessed by survey-level immunoSEQ sequencing. Sequencing used immunoSEQ multiplex PCR; TCRdb keeps in-frame clones, though not all of them. The data show tens of thousands of clones, with roughly 95% seen just once and under 4.5% held by the top ten. With V trimmed by 2 bases and J by 8 bases, 5 bases remained unmatched. Per the germline V gene, CDR1 is LGHDT and CDR2 is YNNKEL (reference sequence). The CDR3 totals 13 residues. The chain carries TRBV3-1 (or the pseudogene TRBV3-2) and TRBJ1-2, with 7 positions matching TRBD1. The material sequenced was PBMCs. This TCR was recovered from a man aged 35 to 55 with rheumatoid arthritis. The DNA of the CDR3 is TGTGCCAGCAGCCAACGAACAGGGGAAGGCTACACCTTC. Amino acid sequence: CASSQRTGEGYTF.